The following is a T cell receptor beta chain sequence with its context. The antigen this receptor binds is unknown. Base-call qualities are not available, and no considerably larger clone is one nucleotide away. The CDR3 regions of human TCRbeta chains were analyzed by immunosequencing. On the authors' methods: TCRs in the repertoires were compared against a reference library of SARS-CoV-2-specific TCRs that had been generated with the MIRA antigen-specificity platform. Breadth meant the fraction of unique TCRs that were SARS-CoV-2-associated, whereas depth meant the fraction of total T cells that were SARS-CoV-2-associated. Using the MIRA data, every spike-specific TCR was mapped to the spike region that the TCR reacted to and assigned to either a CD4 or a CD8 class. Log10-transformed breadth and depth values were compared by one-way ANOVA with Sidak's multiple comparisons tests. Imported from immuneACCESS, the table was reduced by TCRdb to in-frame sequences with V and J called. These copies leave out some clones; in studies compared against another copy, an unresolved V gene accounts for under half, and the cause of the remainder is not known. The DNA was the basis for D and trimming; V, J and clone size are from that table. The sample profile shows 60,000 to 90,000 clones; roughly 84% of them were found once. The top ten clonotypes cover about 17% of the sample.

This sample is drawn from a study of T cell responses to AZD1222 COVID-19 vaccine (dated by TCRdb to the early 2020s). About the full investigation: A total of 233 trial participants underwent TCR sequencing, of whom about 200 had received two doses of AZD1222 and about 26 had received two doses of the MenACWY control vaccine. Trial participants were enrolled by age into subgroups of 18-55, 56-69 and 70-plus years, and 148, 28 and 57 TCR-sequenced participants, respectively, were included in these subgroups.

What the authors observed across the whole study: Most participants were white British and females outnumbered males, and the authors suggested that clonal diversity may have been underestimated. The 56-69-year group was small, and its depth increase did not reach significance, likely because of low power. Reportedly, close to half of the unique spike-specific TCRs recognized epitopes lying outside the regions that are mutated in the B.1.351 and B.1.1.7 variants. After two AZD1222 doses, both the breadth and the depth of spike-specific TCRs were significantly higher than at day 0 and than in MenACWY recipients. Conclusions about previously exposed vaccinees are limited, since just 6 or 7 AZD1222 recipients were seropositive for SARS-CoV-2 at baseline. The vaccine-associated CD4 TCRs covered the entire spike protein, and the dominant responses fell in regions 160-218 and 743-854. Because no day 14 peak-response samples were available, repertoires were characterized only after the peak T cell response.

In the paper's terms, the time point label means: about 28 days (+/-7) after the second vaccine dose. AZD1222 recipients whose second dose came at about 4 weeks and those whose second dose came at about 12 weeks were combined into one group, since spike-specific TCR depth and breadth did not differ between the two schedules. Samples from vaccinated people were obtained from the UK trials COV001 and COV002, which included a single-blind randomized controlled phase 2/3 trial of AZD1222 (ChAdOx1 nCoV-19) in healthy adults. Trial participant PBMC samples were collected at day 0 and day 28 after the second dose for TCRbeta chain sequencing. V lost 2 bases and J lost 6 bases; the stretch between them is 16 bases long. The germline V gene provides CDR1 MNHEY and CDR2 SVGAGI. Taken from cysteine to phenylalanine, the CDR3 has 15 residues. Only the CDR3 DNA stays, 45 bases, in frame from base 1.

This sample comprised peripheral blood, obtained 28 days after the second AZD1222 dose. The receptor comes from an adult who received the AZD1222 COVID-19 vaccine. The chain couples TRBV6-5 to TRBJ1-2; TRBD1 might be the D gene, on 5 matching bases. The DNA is TGTGCCAGCAGTTACACCGGGCCTGCGGGGCATGGCTACACCTTC. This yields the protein CASSYTGPAGHGYTF.